This entry concerns a single T cell receptor beta chain. The antigen this receptor binds is unknown. No base-level quality is on record; no much larger clone is a single base apart. TCR cDNA was synthesized by 5'RACE template switching, through which a universal primer site and unique molecular identifiers were introduced. Priming for cDNA synthesis came from both the TCR alpha and TCR beta constant segments. Libraries were amplified in two PCR steps, with sample barcodes and sequencing adapters added in the second step. Sequencing of the libraries was done on either Illumina HiSeq 2500 (2x100 bp) or NovaSeq (2x150 bp). On the study's bioinformatics: MIGEC was used to demultiplex reads and collapse the reads into UMI consensus sequences, and MiXCR was used for V(D)J alignment. Clonotypes responding to the vaccine were identified with edgeR on replicate PBMC samples, with the criteria of FDR below 0.01 and a log2 fold change above 5 up to day 15. CD4 or CD8 identity was assigned to each bulk clonotype according to whether the clonotype was present at higher abundance in the sequenced CD4 repertoire or the sequenced CD8 repertoire. TCRdb reworked the public reads: Q25 trimming with fastp, MiXCR clone assembly, productive beta chains retained. A single entry per CDR3 protein holds the most common genes and DNA from its merged rows. The V and J calls and clone size are TCRdb's, not the authors'. The sample data list about 350,000 distinct CDR3 sequences, and roughly 8.6% of these were observed just once. Jointly, the top ten make up 15% to 20% of the sample.

Reading the germline V gene gives CDR1 LGHNA and CDR2 YSLEER. V and J lose 0 bases and 3 bases, and a span of 14 bases separates them. The CDR3 runs 16 amino acids, cysteine and phenylalanine included. Only the CDR3 part of the read is kept: 48 bases, read in frame from the first base. In the paper's terms, the treatment or condition label means: live attenuated yellow fever vaccine strain. Two biological replicates of bulk PBMCs were collected at each blood-draw timepoint. A standard Ficoll-Paque protocol was used to isolate PBMCs from peripheral blood. TriZol was used to extract RNA from bulk PBMCs, from CD4 and CD8 fractions, and from dextramer-positive and dextramer-negative fractions. This record comes from a study of T cells after yellow fever vaccination (dated by TCRdb to between 2017 and 2020). A note on the overall study: The SMART-Seq v4 Ultra Low Input RNA kit was used to prepare libraries from fractions with low cell numbers. To follow T-cell clones before and after both primary and booster YFV17D yellow fever vaccination, bulk TCR alpha and beta repertoires underwent longitudinal sequencing. Blood samples were taken at several timepoints before and after primary and secondary immunization, and bulk PBMC replicates and cell subsets were isolated. Two healthy male donors made up the cohort, one aged 18 to 29 years and the other aged 30 to 40 years.

The paper as a whole reports these results and caveats: After the booster, most clones that had expanded after primary vaccination were detected again (over 95% of CD4 and around nine tenths of CD8), suggesting broad maintenance of memory. Compared with the primary T-cell response, the secondary T-cell response was weaker but faster, peaking on day 5 rather than day 15. Because abundant contaminating clonotypes from the bulk population could be contained in FACS-sorted repertoires, computational filtering was required. The study included only a couple of donors, which limits how far the findings can be generalized. A small share of clonotypes occurred in both CD4 and CD8 compartments, likely arising from convergent recombination.

This sequence originates from a young man who received the YFV17D yellow fever vaccine. The receptor chain draws on TRBV4-3 and TRBJ1-2; no D gene call is confident. Sequenced material: PBMCs, taken around 45 days after the first yellow fever vaccination. The DNA sequence is as follows: TGCGCCAGCAGCCAAGATACCGGGTACCCGGACTATGGCTACACCTTC. Translation gives CASSQDTGYPDYGYTF.